This T cell receptor (beta chain) originates from a study of blood T cell repertoires in COVID-19. Overall study: The cDNA or gDNA used as material had been derived from T cells, B-cell-depleted T cells, or PBMCs.

Original processing methods: Counts of nucleated cells, estimated from reference gene primer amplification, were obtained. Sequencing was performed with immunoSEQ multiplex PCR; in TCRdb, only in-frame clones are kept and a portion is missing. V and J calls and clone size follow that table, whereas D and trimming were derived from the DNA. The data contain about 210,000 clones, 83% of them singletons. With 4 bases removed from V and 9 bases from J, the gap between germline ends came to 10 bases. Germline CDR1 reads LNHNV; CDR2 reads YYDKDF (reference sequence). This CDR3 comprises 13 residues. The V call is TRBV15, the J call TRBJ1-6; D is perhaps TRBD1 (6 bases). The sample taken for sequencing was peripheral blood. This TCR was recovered from a woman aged 40 to 50 with active or convalescent COVID-19. DNA for the CDR3: TGTGCCACCAGCATCCAGACAGGTTCACCCCTCCACTTT. This gives the protein CATSIQTGSPLHF.